This T cell receptor (beta chain) was found in a study of CD8+ T cells in alopecia areata. CDR3 length: 12 residues. CDR1 and CDR2 (germline): SQVTM, ANQGSEA. Trimming left V 6 bases short and J 5 bases short, with 13 bases between. Treatment denoted: oral pan-JAK inhibitor, 5-10 mg twice daily. Once RNA had been extracted, it was reverse transcribed into cDNA to act as the sequencing template. The protocol was immunoSEQ multiplex PCR, while the TCRdb copy is restricted to in-frame clones and leaves out a portion. The table records 180,000 or so clones, approximately 59% of them present only once. The chain links TRBV29-1 to TRBJ1-1; D unresolved. Sequenced here: CD4+ T cells sorted from blood, sampled at approximately week 55, from a patient treated with tofacitinib. This sequence originates from a human donor with alopecia areata. In nucleotides, the CDR3 is TGCAGCGTCGGGATTGACATTACTGAAGCTTTCTTT. Translation gives CSVGIDITEAFF.